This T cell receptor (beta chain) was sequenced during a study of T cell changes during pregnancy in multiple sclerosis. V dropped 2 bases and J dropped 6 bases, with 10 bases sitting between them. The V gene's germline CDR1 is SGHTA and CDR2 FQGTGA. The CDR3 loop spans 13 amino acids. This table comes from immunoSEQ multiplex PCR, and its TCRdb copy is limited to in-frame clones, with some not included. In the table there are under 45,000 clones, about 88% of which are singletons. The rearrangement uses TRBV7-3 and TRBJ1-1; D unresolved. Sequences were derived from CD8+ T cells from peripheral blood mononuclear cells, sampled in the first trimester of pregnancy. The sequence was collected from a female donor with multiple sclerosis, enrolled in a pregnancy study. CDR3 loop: CASSLSAGAEAFF. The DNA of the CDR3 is TGTGCCAGCAGCTTATCGGCCGGGGCTGAAGCTTTCTTT.